Given below is one T cell receptor (beta chain) in context. This clone has only one observation. Its target antigen remains unknown. No qualities accompany the bases; no much larger clone lies one base away. The immunoSEQ Assay, a bias-controlled multiplex PCR, was used to amplify TCRbeta CDR3 regions from genomic DNA. Processing in the source paper ran as follows. The number of nucleated cells in each sample was estimated from the amplification of reference gene primers within the assay. Sequence reads were collapsed and filtered to measure the absolute abundance of every unique TCRbeta CDR3 rearrangement. Productive Simpson clonality was computed per sample as the square root of Simpson's diversity index over productive rearrangements. The clones in this table, taken by TCRdb from immuneACCESS, are in-frame only. Not every clone is retained; where verified, under half of the shortfall comes from an unresolved V gene, and the cause of the rest is unknown. V, J and clone size derive from that table, while D and trimming were established from the DNA sequence. This sample gives 95,000 to 100,000 clones in total; around 79% of them show up just once. Of the sample, 15% to 20% falls within the top ten clones.

Collaborating institutions collected whole blood in K2EDTA tubes following their own protocols. Collaborator samples were shipped for TCRbeta analysis as frozen whole blood, isolated PBMCs, or DNA extracted from either sample type. These data are taken from a study of blood T cell repertoires in COVID-19 (dated by TCRdb to 2019 to 2021). With regard to the full study: Samples from collaborators originated in the United States, Italy and Spain and spanned both the acute and convalescent phases of COVID-19. The repertoires were made available in a free public database intended to serve as a resource for research on the immune response to SARS-CoV-2. The material from the prospective study consisted of cDNA or gDNA derived from T cells, B-cell-depleted T cells, or PBMCs. Samples came from the ongoing ImmuneRACE study (first 160 participants) plus 1,254 subjects from 6 global collaborators. The sample metadata nearly always contained a de-identified subject ID, COVID-19 status, age in years and sex. HLA class I and class II types, where available, came from metadata supplied by the sample provider rather than from assay-based typing. The dataset comprised deeply sampled blood TCRbeta repertoires from subjects exposed to, actively infected with, or recovered from COVID-19.

Trimming removed 8 bases from V and 7 bases from J; the gene matches leave 4 bases unexplained. The CDR3 sequence holds 12 residues, the cysteine and phenylalanine included. CDR3 DNA is the only sequence kept; it has 36 bases, read in frame from the first base. The germline V gene gives CDR1 as SNHLY and CDR2 as FYNNEI. Study-level results and caveats: Clinical and demographic metadata were provided uncurated, with the amount varying by source and participant.

The rearrangement combines TRBV2 with TRBJ2-3; 9 central bases correspond to TRBD2. This sequence was found in an elderly woman with active or convalescent COVID-19. Material: peripheral blood. The CDR3 is CASGTSYNTQYF. In nucleotides, the sequence is TGTGCCAGCGGGACTAGCTACAATACGCAGTATTTT.